A single sample gave rise to the 23 T cell receptor beta chains below, sequenced in a study of blood T cell repertoires in COVID-19. Generated by immunoSEQ multiplex PCR, the TCRdb table keeps only in-frame clones and is missing some. The sample yields 35,000 to 50,000 clones, over 80% seen once. Sample: peripheral blood. Receptors were obtained from a woman older than 75 with acute or convalescent COVID-19.

J is TRBJ1-4 and V is TRBV7-2; D gene unclear. The V gene's germline CDR1 is SGHTA and CDR2 FQGNSA. V shed 5 bases and J shed 3 bases, with 13 bases lying between them. The CDR3 runs to 15 residues. The CDR3 region is CASSPDRGPNEKLFF. DNA for the CDR3: TGTGCCAGCAGCCCCGACCGGGGTCCTAATGAAAAACTGTTTTTT. The full variable domain, in which reference TRBV7-2 and TRBJ1-4 provide the parts outside the CDR3, is GAGVSQSPSNKVTEKGKDVELRCDPISGHTALYWYRQSLGQGLEFLIYFQGNSAPDKSGLPSDRFSAERTGGSVSTLTIQRTQQEDSAVYLCASSPDRGPNEKLFFGSGTQLSVL.

The V gene is TRBV7-9, the J gene TRBJ1-2; D is perhaps TRBD1 (5 bases). Looked up from germline, CDR1 is SEHNR and CDR2 is FQNEAQ (reference sequence). Trimming pared 2 bases from V and 4 bases from J, leaving 11 bases between. CDR3 length: 14 amino acids. The CDR3 spells CASSLHEGAYGYTF. The CDR3 nucleotides read TGTGCCAGCAGCTTACACGAAGGGGCCTATGGCTACACCTTC. The full variable domain, with the rest looked up from reference TRBV7-9 and TRBJ1-2, is DTGVSQNPRHKITKRGQNVTFRCDPISEHNRLYWYRQTLGQGPEFLTYFQNEAQLEKSRLLSDRFSAERPKGSFSTLEIQRTEQGDSAMYLCASSLHEGAYGYTFGSGTRLTVV.

The chain recombines TRBV6-5 with TRBJ1-1; 7 nucleotides agree with TRBD1. Trimming removed 5 bases from V and 5 bases from J; junction bases left unmatched: 5. CDR1 is MNHEY, CDR2 SVGAGI, per germline. This CDR3 comprises 13 residues. The CDR3 DNA sequence: TGTGCCAGCAGTACAGGGGTGGGAACTGAAGCTTTCTTT. Translating gives CASSTGVGTEAFF.

This clone occurred a few times. The chain has TRBV3-1 (or the pseudogene TRBV3-2) and TRBJ1-6; 8 bases map to TRBD1. The germline CDR1 and CDR2 sequences are LGHDT and YNNKEL (reference sequence). The V segment lost 4 bases and the J segment 14 bases; nucleotides outside the gene matches: 10. The CDR3 length is 14 residues. The CDR3 region has the DNA TGTGCCAGCAGCCCGGGACAGGCTGGGCTGACCCTCCACTTT. Its translation is CASSPGQAGLTLHF.

The chain links TRBV5-1 to TRBJ2-5, with 12 bases aligning to TRBD2. Trimming at V came to 4 bases and at J to 4 bases, leaving 8 bases not matched to a gene. The CDR3 is 16 amino acids. Per germline, CDR1 SGHRS and CDR2 YFSETQ. Written as DNA, the CDR3 is TGCGCCAGCAGCCCCCGGACTAGCGGGGTGGGAGAGACCCAGTACTTC. It translates to CASSPRTSGVGETQYF.

The genes are TRBV7-9 and TRBJ1-2; 7 bases are a match to TRBD1. The CDR3 has 18 amino acids. J lost 0 bases, V lost 5 bases, and 15 bases had no gene match. The V gene's germline CDR1 is SEHNR and CDR2 FQNEAQ (reference sequence). As DNA, the CDR3 is TGTGCCAGCAGCACCCCCTCCGGGACAGACCTTTCTAACTATGGCTACACCTTC. Amino acid sequence: CASSTPSGTDLSNYGYTF.

The chain carries TRBV19 and TRBJ1-1; D uncertain. The germline CDR1 and CDR2 sequences are LNHDA and SQIVND (reference sequence). Between the trimmed V and J ends, which lost 1 base and 3 bases, there was a span of 6 bases. The CDR3 extends over 13 amino acids. CDR3 protein: CASSIGQDTEAFF. In DNA form, the CDR3 reads TGTGCCAGTAGTATAGGGCAGGACACTGAAGCTTTCTTT. Using reference TRBV19 and TRBJ1-1 for the parts outside the CDR3, the full variable domain is DGGITQSPKYLFRKEGQNVTLSCEQNLNHDAMYWYRQDPGQGLRLIYYSQIVNDFQKGDIAEGYSVSREKKESFPLTVTSAQKNPTAFYLCASSIGQDTEAFFGQGTRLTVV.

This rearrangement joins TRBV3-1 (or the pseudogene TRBV3-2) to TRBJ1-3, with 7 positions matching TRBD1. The CDR3 spans 15 residues. The junction had 11 bases not matched to a gene; V was cut back by 1 base and J by 11 bases. Germline CDR1 reads LGHDT; CDR2 reads YNNKEL (reference sequence). For the CDR3, the DNA is TGTGCCAGCAGCCAAGGCCCCGGACAGGAGGTCGCCATATATTTT. Translation gives CASSQGPGQEVAIYF.

The V gene is TRBV10-1, the J gene TRBJ1-1, with 7 bases aligning to TRBD1. Looked up from germline, CDR1 is WNHNN and CDR2 is SYGVQD (reference sequence). With 0 bases clipped from V and 5 bases from J, the junction kept 0 bases outside the gene matches. The CDR3 is 13 residues long. For the CDR3, the DNA is TGCGCCAGCAGTGAGTCACAGGGGACTGAAGCTTTCTTT. The encoded protein is CASSESQGTEAFF.

The CDR3 DNA reads as TGTGCCAGCAGTTCCACAGGTAGCAATCAGCCCCAGCATTTT. Translating gives CASSSTGSNQPQHF. J is TRBJ1-5 and V is TRBV6-5, with a weak D call TRBD1 (5 bases). V was clipped by 4 bases and J by 0 bases, with 7 bases between them. CDR1 and CDR2 (germline): MNHEY, SVGAGI. This CDR3 region has 14 residues.

The chain links TRBV11-1 to TRBJ1-2, with a weak D call TRBD1 (6 bases). Per the germline V gene, CDR1 is SGHAT and CDR2 is FQDESV (reference sequence). With 5 bases removed from V and 0 bases from J, the gap between germline ends came to 10 bases. The CDR3 consists of 14 residues. CDR3 DNA sequence: TGTGCCAGCAGCAGGGACACCGCTAACTATGGCTACACCTTC. Encoded protein: CASSRDTANYGYTF. Full variable domain (remainder filled in from reference TRBV11-1 and TRBJ1-2): EAEVAQSPRYKITEKSQAVAFWCDPISGHATLYWYRQILGQGPELLVQFQDESVVDDSQLPKDRFSAERLKGVDSTLKIQPAELGDSAMYLCASSRDTANYGYTFGSGTRLTVV.

This chain joins TRBV7-9 and TRBJ1-2; TRBD1 matches 10 bases. Per the germline V gene, CDR1 is SEHNR and CDR2 is FQNEAQ (reference sequence). The CDR3 runs to 13 residues. V was clipped by 7 bases and J by 6 bases; unmatched bases: 5. The CDR3: CASTTGQGNGYTF. The CDR3 region has the DNA TGTGCCAGCACAACGGGACAGGGGAATGGCTACACCTTC.

This chain joins TRBV5-1 and TRBJ2-1, with TRBD2 matching over 10 bases. Germline V gene data show CDR1 as SGHRS and CDR2 as YFSETQ. After removal of 1 base from V and 4 bases from J, the junction contained 5 bases not matched to a gene. The CDR3 loop spans 16 amino acids. This CDR3 reads CASSLTAGGYYNEQFF. The CDR3 coding sequence is TGCGCCAGCAGCTTGACAGCGGGGGGGTATTACAATGAGCAGTTCTTC.

The chain employs TRBV7-9 and TRBJ1-1; a possible D gene is TRBD1 (6 bases). There are 15 residues in the CDR3. The V gene lost 1 base and the J gene lost 4 bases, with 13 bases spanning the gap. Germline CDR1 reads SEHNR; CDR2 reads FQNEAQ (reference sequence). Here the CDR3 DNA reads TGTGCCAGCAGCTTAGTGGCAGGGGTCGGCACTGAAGCTTTCTTT. Protein sequence: CASSLVAGVGTEAFF. The full variable domain, with the rest looked up from reference TRBV7-9 and TRBJ1-1, is DTGVSQNPRHKITKRGQNVTFRCDPISEHNRLYWYRQTLGQGPEFLTYFQNEAQLEKSRLLSDRFSAERPKGSFSTLEIQRTEQGDSAMYLCASSLVAGVGTEAFFGQGTRLTVV.

The rearrangement uses TRBV2 and TRBJ2-5, with a weak D call TRBD1 (6 bases). The V gene's germline CDR1 is SNHLY and CDR2 FYNNEI. Trimming cost V 4 bases and J 4 bases, with 13 bases left between them. The CDR3 consists of 14 residues. DNA of the CDR3: TGTGCCAGCAGTGGAACAGGGCCTCGAGAGACCCAGTACTTC. Its protein is CASSGTGPRETQYF.

The chain has TRBV4-1 and TRBJ2-2; TRBD1 matches 8 bases. After removal of 1 base from V and 6 bases from J, the junction contained 4 bases not matched to a gene. Germline V gene data show CDR1 as MGHRA and CDR2 as YSYEKL. CDR3 length: 15 amino acids. CDR3 sequence: CASSQGAGGSGELFF. The CDR3 region has the DNA TGCGCCAGCAGCCAAGGGGCAGGGGGCTCCGGGGAGCTGTTTTTT.

V gene TRBV3-1 (or the pseudogene TRBV3-2) combines with J gene TRBJ2-1, with 11 positions matching TRBD2. CDR1 and CDR2 (germline): LGHDT, YNNKEL (reference sequence). V gave up 0 bases and J gave up 6 bases; unmatched junction bases: 4. The CDR3 consists of 16 residues. The CDR3 reads CASSQDLAGGSNEQFF. The CDR3 DNA reads TGTGCCAGCAGCCAAGACCTAGCGGGGGGAAGCAATGAGCAGTTCTTC.

The sample holds one count of this clone. CDR3 loop: CASSAQGNQPQHF. Written as DNA, the CDR3 is TGTGCCAGCAGCGCACAGGGCAATCAGCCCCAGCATTTT. The V gene is TRBV9, the J gene TRBJ1-5; TRBD1 is a possible D gene (5 bases). CDR3 length equals 13 residues. Germline CDR1 reads SGDLS; CDR2 reads YYNGEE. V was cut by 3 bases and J by 2 bases, with 6 bases left in between.

V usage is TRBV5-1 and J usage is TRBJ1-6; a weak D match, TRBD1 (5 bases). Germline values: CDR1 SGHRS, CDR2 YFSETQ. V lost 4 bases to trimming and J lost 9 bases, with 17 bases between them. The CDR3 consists of 15 residues. This CDR3 reads CASSSGTGEPSPLHF. CDR3 in DNA: TGCGCCAGCAGCAGCGGAACGGGGGAGCCTTCACCCCTCCACTTT.

This sequence joins TRBV7-8 and TRBJ1-6, with D tentatively TRBD1 (6 bases). CDR1 SGHVS and CDR2 FQNEAQ come from the germline V gene. The CDR3 is 12 amino acids. CDR3: CASRDTKTPLHF. DNA for the CDR3: TGTGCAAGCCGGGACACCAAAACGCCCCTCCACTTT.

This chain joins TRBV2 and TRBJ1-5; no clear D gene. The V end was cut by 4 bases, the J end by 8 bases, with 9 bases between. The germline V gene has CDR1 SNHLY and CDR2 FYNNEI. This CDR3 comprises 12 residues. The CDR3, as DNA: TGTGCCAGCAGTGGACCGCAGGAGCCCCAGCATTTT. It is translated as CASSGPQEPQHF.

This clone has just one count. The genes are TRBV5-4 and TRBJ2-3; the match to TRBD2 covers 7 bases. CDR1 is SGHNT and CDR2 is YYREEE in the germline V gene (reference sequence). Losses at the gene ends were 4 bases for V and 2 bases for J; bases not matched to a gene: 16. The CDR3 contains 18 residues. The CDR3 sequence is CASSRAGVRAETTDTQYF. The CDR3 DNA reads as TGTGCCAGCAGCCGCGCGGGGGTCCGAGCGGAGACCACAGATACGCAGTATTTT.

The J gene is TRBJ1-3, the V gene TRBV19; possible D gene TRBD1, 5 bases. CDR3 length: 16 residues. The germline V gene encodes CDR1 LNHDA and CDR2 SQIVND (reference sequence). The V and J ends lost 4 bases and 1 base respectively, with 14 bases between them. CDR3 loop: CASSTTGYRSGNTIYF. The CDR3 DNA is TGTGCCAGTAGTACCACAGGTTACCGTTCTGGAAACACCATATATTTT.